This entry lists 29 T cell receptor beta chains sequenced from one sample in a study of blood T cell repertoires in COVID-19. Produced via immunoSEQ multiplex PCR; TCRdb's table is partial and in-frame only. The sample holds 15,000 or so clones, roughly 79% seen once. Sequences were obtained from peripheral blood. The receptor source for this set is a man in his 60s with acute or convalescent COVID-19.

This clone was recorded a few times. The V and J genes are TRBV28 and TRBJ1-2; D is uncertain. CDR1 and CDR2 from the germline V gene are MDHEN and SYDVKM. The CDR3 loop spans 13 amino acids. Trimming took off 10 bases at V and 2 bases at J, with 14 bases between the two ends. The CDR3 sequence is CATHSGGNYGYTF. The CDR3 coding sequence is TGTGCCACCCACTCGGGAGGCAACTATGGCTACACCTTC.

The CDR3: CASSQDDLRVGGYTF. The CDR3 DNA reads TGCGCCAGCAGCCAAGATGACCTTCGGGTAGGCGGCTACACCTTC. The chain is built from TRBV4-3 and TRBJ1-2; D is uncertain. Between the trimmed V and J ends, which lost 0 bases and 8 bases, there was a span of 16 bases. The CDR3 is 15 amino acids. The V gene's germline CDR1 is LGHNA and CDR2 YSLEER.

The J gene is TRBJ2-1, the V gene TRBV5-8, with TRBD2 identical over 8 bases. Germline-derived CDR1 and CDR2 are SGHTS and YDEGEE. The CDR3 has 15 residues. The V and J ends lost 4 bases and 0 bases, in that order; junction bases with no gene match: 3. CDR3 nucleotide sequence: TGTGCCAGCAGCGTAGCGGGGCGCTCCTACAATGAGCAGTTCTTC. As protein: CASSVAGRSYNEQFF.

The chain links TRBV6-6 to TRBJ1-3; 9 bases fit TRBD1. CDR1 and CDR2 from the germline V gene are MNHNY and SVGAGI (reference sequence). The CDR3 runs to 13 residues. With 8 bases clipped from V and 6 bases from J, the junction kept 5 bases outside the gene matches. The CDR3 loop reads CASEGQGENTIYF. The CDR3 DNA sequence: TGTGCCAGCGAGGGACAGGGCGAAAACACCATATATTTT.

The CDR3 nucleotides read TGTGCCAGCAGCCACGGTGATCCCATTGCAAAAAAAAACATTCAGTACTTC. Translated: CASSHGDPIAKKNIQYF. V gene TRBV3-1 (or the pseudogene TRBV3-2) combines with J gene TRBJ2-4; no reliable D call. Trimming cost V 3 bases and J 4 bases, with 19 bases left between them. The CDR3 totals 17 residues. Germline loops: CDR1 LGHDT, CDR2 YNNKEL (reference sequence).

This rearrangement joins TRBV14 to TRBJ2-3; 9 bases are shared with TRBD1. The germline V gene has CDR1 SGHDN and CDR2 FVKESK. The CDR3 loop spans 14 amino acids. The V and J ends lost 0 bases and 14 bases, in that order; junction bases with no gene match: 9. This CDR3 is CASSQERVGTGPYF. The CDR3 coding sequence is TGTGCCAGCAGCCAAGAAAGGGTCGGGACAGGGCCGTATTTT.

By its share, this clone is large (0.1 to 1%). The chain joins TRBV7-6 to TRBJ2-2; TRBD2 matches 11 bases. With 5 bases clipped from V and 4 bases from J, the junction kept 12 bases outside the gene matches. Germline CDR1 is SGHVS and CDR2 is FNYEAQ. The CDR3 consists of 18 residues. CDR3 sequence (DNA): TGTGCCAGCAGCGCGGGGACTAGCGGCCCCGCGAGCACCGGGGAGCTGTTTTTT. It specifies CASSAGTSGPASTGELFF.

The chain combines TRBV5-6 with TRBJ2-7; 8 nucleotides align to TRBD1. The CDR3 loop spans 12 amino acids. Trimming took 4 bases from V and 6 from J; bases not matched to a gene: 3. Per the germline V gene, CDR1 is SGHDT and CDR2 is YYEEEE. The CDR3 DNA reads TGTGCCAGCAGCCACACAGGGGGCGAGCAGTACTTC. The encoded protein is CASSHTGGEQYF. The variable domain in full, with the rest retrieved from reference TRBV5-6 and TRBJ2-7, is DAGVTQSPTHLIKTRGQQVTLRCSPKSGHDTVSWYQQALGQGPQFIFQYYEEEERQRGNFPDRFSGHQFPNYSSELNVNALLLGDSALYLCASSHTGGEQYFGPGTRLTVT.

V and J are TRBV9 and TRBJ2-3, with a possible D match to TRBD2 (7 bases). CDR1 and CDR2 from the germline V gene are SGDLS and YYNGEE. There are 16 residues in the CDR3. V was shortened by 0 bases and J by 6 bases, with 17 bases between the two germline ends. CDR3 bases: TGTGCCAGCAGCGTAGCGGAGGGGGGGTTTTCCGATACGCAGTATTTT. It yields the protein CASSVAEGGFSDTQYF.

The chain recombines TRBV5-1 with TRBJ2-1; a possible D gene is TRBD2 (6 bases). Germline CDR1 reads SGHRS; CDR2 reads YFSETQ. V lost 4 bases and J lost 9, with 17 bases in between. The CDR3 loop spans 14 amino acids. CDR3 sequence (DNA): TGCGCCAGCAGCACACCCTTGTCCGGGGGTGAGCAGTTCTTC. Translated: CASSTPLSGGEQFF.

The V and J genes are TRBV7-8 and TRBJ1-4, with TRBD1 as a possible D gene (5 bases). V gave up 5 bases and J gave up 0 bases, with 13 bases separating them. Germline-derived CDR1 and CDR2 are SGHVS and FQNEAQ. The CDR3 is 16 amino acids. This CDR3 is CASSRVGDSTNEKLFF. CDR3 nucleotide sequence: TGTGCCAGCAGCCGGGTCGGGGACTCAACTAATGAAAAACTGTTTTTT.

The chain joins TRBV6-5 to TRBJ2-2; TRBD1 matches at 8 bases. V dropped 6 bases and J dropped 3; count of bases not matched to a gene: 3. CDR1 is MNHEY, CDR2 SVGAGI, per germline. The CDR3 is made up of 14 amino acids. Here the CDR3 reads CASRGDRYTGELFF. CDR3 coding DNA: TGTGCCAGCAGGGGGGACAGGTACACCGGGGAGCTGTTTTTT.

CDR3 sequence: CASSQGLGAQYF. The CDR3 DNA reads as TGTGCCAGCAGCCAAGGTCTGGGAGCGCAGTATTTT. The chain carries TRBV14 and TRBJ2-3, with D maybe TRBD2 (5 bases). This CDR3 has 12 amino acids. Trimming removed 1 base from V and 10 bases from J, with 9 bases in between. The germline V gene encodes CDR1 SGHDN and CDR2 FVKESK. The variable domain in full, with the rest retrieved from reference TRBV14 and TRBJ2-3, is EAGVTQFPSHSVIEKGQTVTLRCDPISGHDNLYWYRRVMGKEIKFLLHFVKESKQDESGMPNNRFLAERTGGTYSTLKVQPAELEDSGVYFCASSQGLGAQYFGPGTRLTVL.

The J gene is TRBJ1-5, the V gene TRBV20-1; D remains ambiguous. Per the germline V gene, CDR1 is DFQATT and CDR2 is SNEGSKA (reference sequence). CDR3 length: 15 residues. The V and J ends lost 3 bases and 0 bases respectively, with 12 bases between them. Here the CDR3 reads CSASTTLDSNQPQHF. CDR3 DNA: TGCAGTGCTAGTACGACACTGGATAGCAATCAGCCCCAGCATTTT.

This chain connects TRBV10-3 to TRBJ1-2, with no clear D. The CDR3 covers 13 residues. Germline-derived CDR1 and CDR2 are ENHRY and SYGVKD. V was clipped by 0 bases and J by 3 bases, with 5 bases between them. Written as DNA, the CDR3 is TGTGCCATCAGTGAGTCGTCAGACTATGGCTACACCTTC. This translates into CAISESSDYGYTF.

J is TRBJ2-1 and V is TRBV20-1, with 8 bases that match TRBD1. V shed 3 bases, J shed 1 base, and the junction held 8 bases outside the gene matches. This CDR3 spans 16 amino acids. The germline gives CDR1 DFQATT, CDR2 SNEGSKA (reference sequence). This CDR3 is CSASMDRAVSYNEQFF. Here the CDR3 DNA reads TGCAGTGCTAGTATGGACAGGGCAGTATCCTACAATGAGCAGTTCTTC.

The V gene is TRBV6-6, the J gene TRBJ2-7; perhaps TRBD2 as D (6 bases). CDR1 and CDR2 (germline): MNHNY, SVGAGI (reference sequence). The CDR3 length is 16 residues. Deletions cut 5 bases from V and 0 bases from J, with 17 bases between. The CDR3 DNA is TGTGCCAGCAGTGCCTCCGGGACTCCAAGCTCCTACGAGCAGTACTTC. Protein: CASSASGTPSSYEQYF.

Only a few counts were recorded for this clone. This chain links TRBV19 with TRBJ1-6; 10 nucleotides line up with TRBD1. From germline, CDR1 is LNHDA and CDR2 SQIVND (reference sequence). V gave up 8 bases and J gave up 8 bases; unmatched junction bases: 12. This CDR3 has 16 residues. The CDR3 loop is CASQNTDRGGYSPLHF. The CDR3 bases are TGTGCCAGTCAAAATACGGACAGGGGGGGTTATTCACCCCTCCACTTT.

The chain combines TRBV25-1 with TRBJ1-2; a weak D match, TRBD1 (5 bases). V lost 3 bases and J lost 2, with 10 bases in between. This CDR3 comprises 14 residues. The germline CDR1 and CDR2 sequences are MGHDK and SYGVNS. The CDR3 sequence is CASSDPGRNYGYTF. Here the CDR3 DNA reads TGTGCCAGCAGTGACCCAGGGCGGAACTATGGCTACACCTTC.

This clone was found once. CDR3 protein: CASSGGQLSTDTQYF. CDR3 nucleotide sequence: TGCGCCAGCAGCGGCGGACAGCTCAGCACAGATACGCAGTATTTT. The genes are TRBV5-1 and TRBJ2-3; a weak D match, TRBD1 (6 bases). With 4 bases removed from V and 0 bases from J, the gap between germline ends came to 12 bases. The CDR3 loop spans 15 amino acids. The germline V gene encodes CDR1 SGHRS and CDR2 YFSETQ.

This clone was seen more than once but under ten times. This sequence joins TRBV18 and TRBJ1-2; D not resolved. CDR3 length: 13 amino acids. The V end was cut by 3 bases, the J end by 4 bases, with 9 bases between. Germline V gene data show CDR1 as KGHSH and CDR2 as LQKENI. The CDR3 DNA reads as TGTGCCAGCTCACCCCCAGGTAGCTATGGCTACACCTTC. It yields the protein CASSPPGSYGYTF.

This clone was seen only once. The gene calls are TRBV7-8 and TRBJ1-2; TRBD1 is a possible D gene (5 bases). Trimming stripped 4 bases from V and 2 bases from J, with 14 bases between. The CDR3 runs to 15 residues. The germline gives CDR1 SGHVS, CDR2 FQNEAQ. The CDR3 here is CASSSLRGGNYGYTF. As DNA, the CDR3 is TGTGCCAGCAGCTCTCTGAGGGGAGGCAACTATGGCTACACCTTC. Based on the CDR3 plus reference TRBV7-8 and TRBJ1-2, the full variable domain is GAGVSQSPRYKVAKRGQDVALRCDPISGHVSLFWYQQALGQGPEFLTYFQNEAQLDKSGLPSDRFFAERPEGSVSTLKIQRTQQEDSAVYLCASSSLRGGNYGYTFGSGTRLTVV.

This clone was picked up a small number of times. The CDR3 region has the DNA TGTGCCAGCAGCTTACAGGGTATTGATCGTGGCTACACCTTC. Its protein product is CASSLQGIDRGYTF. This chain uses TRBV7-8 with TRBJ1-2; D is possibly TRBD1 (5 bases). The CDR3 spans 14 residues. The germline gives CDR1 SGHVS, CDR2 FQNEAQ. V lost 2 bases and J lost 7, with 14 bases in between.

The J gene is TRBJ2-2, the V gene TRBV5-5; D is ambiguous. Germline assignment: CDR1 SGHKS and CDR2 YYEKEE (reference sequence). V lost 0 bases and J 5 bases, leaving 11 bases between the germline ends. The CDR3 loop spans 15 amino acids. CDR3 nucleotides: TGTGCCAGCAGCTTGGGGCAGGTCAGGACCGGGGAGCTGTTTTTT. This translates into CASSLGQVRTGELFF.

The chain carries TRBV7-2 and TRBJ2-1, with D perhaps TRBD2 (5 bases). This CDR3 spans 18 amino acids. Trimming removed 8 bases from V and 0 bases from J, with 23 bases in between. Germline V gene lookup returns CDR1 SGHTA and CDR2 FQGNSA. The CDR3 here is CASLGPSIGGSSYNEQFF. Written as DNA, the CDR3 is TGTGCCAGCCTCGGCCCGAGTATAGGAGGCAGCTCCTACAATGAGCAGTTCTTC.

V gene TRBV27 combines with J gene TRBJ2-7; 7 bases fit TRBD2. Germline CDR1 MNHEY, CDR2 SMNVEV (reference sequence). J lost 0 bases, V lost 3 bases, and 5 bases had no gene match. The CDR3 length is 15 residues. The CDR3 bases are TGTGCCAGCAGTTTGGGAGGGGTGGGCTCCTACGAGCAGTACTTC. This encodes CASSLGGVGSYEQYF.

V and J are TRBV7-2 and TRBJ2-3; 11 bases agree with TRBD2. J lost 5 bases, V lost 5 bases, and 12 bases had no gene match. Per germline, CDR1 SGHTA and CDR2 FQGNSA. The length of the CDR3 is 17 residues. CDR3 amino acids: CASSQGTSGVAGDTQYF. As DNA, the CDR3 is TGTGCCAGCAGCCAAGGGACTAGCGGAGTAGCTGGAGATACGCAGTATTTT.

The chain employs TRBV5-4 and TRBJ2-2; TRBD2 matches 11 bases. Germline V gene lookup returns CDR1 SGHNT and CDR2 YYREEE (reference sequence). This CDR3 contains 15 residues. The ends lost 0 bases at V and 5 bases at J; junction bases unmatched: 0. For the CDR3, the DNA is TGTGCCAGCAGCTTGGGACTAGCGGGGACCGGGGAGCTGTTTTTT. Amino acids: CASSLGLAGTGELFF.

V and J are TRBV12-3 or TRBV12-4 and TRBJ1-2; D is unresolved. V lost 6 bases, J lost 7 bases, and 9 bases lay in between. The CDR3 loop spans 11 amino acids. The CDR3 coding sequence is TGTGCCAGCAGAATTTCGGGTGGCTACACCTTC. Protein sequence: CASRISGGYTF.